The clone carrying this T cell receptor (beta chain) was found many times. Its target is not known. TCRdb re-called the 5' RACE reads through MiXCR, storing one row per CDR3 protein. The table lists 200,000 to 250,000 distinct CDR3 sequences, less than 8% of them singletons. Between the trimmed V and J ends, which lost 0 bases and 4 bases, there was a span of 9 bases. The germline V gene has CDR1 LGHDT and CDR2 YNNKEL (reference sequence). CDR3 length: 15 amino acids. This entry is derived from a study of identical twins. Whole-study findings and limits: Memory repertoires lacked the insertion deficit that abundant cord blood beta clonotypes showed. With beta out-of-frame sequences, excess sharing by twins was weaker. Part of the zero-insertion signal could reflect confounding by invariant MAIT and iNKT cells.

Another study also made use of these data, one on yellow fever vaccine responses in identical twins. As that report states: It has been reported that, in twins, the vaccine T cell response seemed partly convergent and partly personalized.

The sequence came from a woman aged 18-29 years in good health. The chain combines TRBV3-1 with TRBJ2-2; D remains unclear. The source material was memory (CD45RO+) T cells sorted from blood. CDR3 protein: CASSQDFGGTGELFF. In DNA, the CDR3 is TGTGCCAGCAGCCAAGACTTCGGCGGCACCGGGGAGCTGTTTTTT.